Listed here are 8 T cell receptor beta chains from one sample, sequenced in a study of T cell repertoires in aging, cancer and after chemotherapy. Amplification of TCR beta used genomic DNA extracted from peripheral blood. Rearranged V-D-J TRB sequences were amplified with a mixed TRB-A/B primer pool. TCRdb analysed the multiplex PCR reads with MiXCR anew, one entry per CDR3 protein. The sample lists some 2,000 distinct CDR3 sequences; approximately 28% were seen once. Sequences were obtained from blood. The receptors here all came from a human donor with a blood cancer. The donor label of this sample is uncertain.

Relative to its sample, this clonotype is medium-sized. The CDR3 is CASSPRDGVYNEQFF. CDR3 DNA: TGTGCCAGCAGTCCGCGGGACGGCGTTTACAATGAGCAGTTCTTC. The genes are TRBV6-6 and TRBJ2-1; weak D call: TRBD2 (6 bases). Germline V gene sequence: CDR1 MNHNY, CDR2 SVGAGI (reference sequence). V gave up 5 bases and J gave up 4 bases, with 15 bases separating them. The CDR3 totals 15 residues.

A few counts support this clonotype. The gene calls are TRBV30 and TRBJ1-5; D is undetermined. CDR1 is GTSNPN, CDR2 SVGIG, per germline (reference sequence). V was cut by 0 bases and J by 1 base, with 16 bases left in between. The CDR3 contains 17 residues. The CDR3 reads CAWSVSRVRNSNQPQHF. In nucleotides, the CDR3 is TGTGCCTGGAGTGTATCGAGGGTTCGGAACAGCAATCAGCCCCAGCATTTT.

This rearrangement joins TRBV19 to TRBJ2-3; 10 positions match TRBD2. Germline V gene lookup returns CDR1 LNHDA and CDR2 SQIVND (reference sequence). The CDR3 is made up of 15 amino acids. Trimming removed 7 bases from V and 1 base from J; junction bases left unmatched: 5. CDR3: CASTLAGVGTDTQYF. In nucleotides, the CDR3 is TGTGCCAGTACCCTAGCGGGAGTGGGCACAGATACGCAGTATTTT.

This clonotype was seen a handful of times. This chain uses TRBV6-1 with TRBJ2-7; 9 bases fit TRBD1. V trimming: 10 bases; J trimming: 4 bases; junction bases outside the gene matches: 8. Per the germline V gene, CDR1 is MNHNS and CDR2 is SASEGT. This CDR3 is built from 13 residues. CDR3 amino acids: CATTGTGLYEQYF. CDR3 sequence (DNA): TGTGCCACTACCGGGACAGGGTTGTACGAGCAGTACTTC.

The chain links TRBV20-1 to TRBJ2-3, with 9 bases matching TRBD2. The CDR3 length is 17 residues. Germline trimming cut 0 bases from V and 5 bases from J; bases unmatched to any gene: 12. Looked up from germline, CDR1 is DFQATT and CDR2 is SNEGSKA (reference sequence). CDR3 DNA: TGCAGTGCTAGAGATCGGGGCGCGGGGGGGCGTAGAGATACGCAGTATTTT. This sequence encodes CSARDRGAGGRRDTQYF.

This clonotype was seen only a few times. This sequence joins TRBV27 and TRBJ2-1, with 9 bases lining up with TRBD1. Germline lookup yields CDR1 MNHEY and CDR2 SMNVEV (reference sequence). The V gene end was trimmed by 6 bases and the J gene end by 5 bases; junction bases not matched to a gene: 8. The CDR3 consists of 15 residues. CDR3 residues: CASSHSGTGNNEQFF. In DNA form, the CDR3 reads TGTGCCAGCAGCCACTCCGGGACAGGGAACAATGAGCAGTTCTTC.

The V call is TRBV27, the J call TRBJ2-2; 9 bases align to TRBD2. J was trimmed by 5 bases and V by 6 bases; bases with no gene match: 7. Germline V CDR1 and CDR2: MNHEY, SMNVEV (reference sequence). The CDR3 is 15 amino acids. This CDR3 reads CASRVGTSKTGELFF. Written as DNA, the CDR3 is TGTGCCAGCAGGGTGGGGACTAGCAAGACCGGGGAGCTGTTTTTT.

The gene calls are TRBV28 and TRBJ2-7; tentatively, D is TRBD1 or TRBD2 (6 bases each). V was shortened by 1 base and J by 3 bases, with 13 bases between the two germline ends. Germline assignment: CDR1 MDHEN and CDR2 SYDVKM. This CDR3 contains 15 residues. The CDR3 DNA follows: TGTGCCAGCAGTTTATTGGGGGGCCCCCTCTACGAGCAGTACTTC. Translating gives CASSLLGGPLYEQYF.